By its share, the clone carrying this TCR beta chain is medium-sized. These data belong to a study of neurological immune-mediated disorders. From the 5' RACE reads, TCRdb called clonotypes with MiXCR, one entry per CDR3 protein. The sample records 15,000 to 20,000 distinct CDR3 sequences, 27% being singletons. CDR3 length: 15 residues. Germline V gives CDR1 SGHRS, CDR2 YFSETQ. Trimming left V 6 bases short and J 0 bases short, with 15 bases between. Specimen: PBMCs. The sequence derives from a man aged 45-60 years with HTLV-1-associated myelopathy (HAM/TSP). This chain joins TRBV5-1 and TRBJ1-1; D not certain. CDR3 residues: CASTARRSMNTEAFF. DNA of the CDR3: TGCGCCAGCACCGCCCGACGGTCCATGAACACTGAAGCTTTCTTT.